This TCR beta chain was sequenced for a study of cytotoxic CD8 clonotypes in ibrutinib-treated CLL. Using immunoSEQ multiplex PCR, the repertoire was profiled, and TCRdb retains in-frame clones only, with some absent. The sample lists more than 200,000 clones; roughly 70% were seen once. The germline V gene encodes CDR1 SQVTM and CDR2 ANQGSEA. Trimming pared 5 bases from V and 2 bases from J, leaving 10 bases between. The CDR3 totals 12 residues. The chain combines TRBV29-1 with TRBJ2-7; weak D call: TRBD1 (5 bases). The TCR comes from a human donor with chronic lymphocytic leukemia. Source: PBMCs, taken after 24 months of ibrutinib treatment. Here the CDR3 DNA reads TGCAGCGTTAAGACAGCCACCTACGAGCAGTACTTC. This gives the protein CSVKTATYEQYF.